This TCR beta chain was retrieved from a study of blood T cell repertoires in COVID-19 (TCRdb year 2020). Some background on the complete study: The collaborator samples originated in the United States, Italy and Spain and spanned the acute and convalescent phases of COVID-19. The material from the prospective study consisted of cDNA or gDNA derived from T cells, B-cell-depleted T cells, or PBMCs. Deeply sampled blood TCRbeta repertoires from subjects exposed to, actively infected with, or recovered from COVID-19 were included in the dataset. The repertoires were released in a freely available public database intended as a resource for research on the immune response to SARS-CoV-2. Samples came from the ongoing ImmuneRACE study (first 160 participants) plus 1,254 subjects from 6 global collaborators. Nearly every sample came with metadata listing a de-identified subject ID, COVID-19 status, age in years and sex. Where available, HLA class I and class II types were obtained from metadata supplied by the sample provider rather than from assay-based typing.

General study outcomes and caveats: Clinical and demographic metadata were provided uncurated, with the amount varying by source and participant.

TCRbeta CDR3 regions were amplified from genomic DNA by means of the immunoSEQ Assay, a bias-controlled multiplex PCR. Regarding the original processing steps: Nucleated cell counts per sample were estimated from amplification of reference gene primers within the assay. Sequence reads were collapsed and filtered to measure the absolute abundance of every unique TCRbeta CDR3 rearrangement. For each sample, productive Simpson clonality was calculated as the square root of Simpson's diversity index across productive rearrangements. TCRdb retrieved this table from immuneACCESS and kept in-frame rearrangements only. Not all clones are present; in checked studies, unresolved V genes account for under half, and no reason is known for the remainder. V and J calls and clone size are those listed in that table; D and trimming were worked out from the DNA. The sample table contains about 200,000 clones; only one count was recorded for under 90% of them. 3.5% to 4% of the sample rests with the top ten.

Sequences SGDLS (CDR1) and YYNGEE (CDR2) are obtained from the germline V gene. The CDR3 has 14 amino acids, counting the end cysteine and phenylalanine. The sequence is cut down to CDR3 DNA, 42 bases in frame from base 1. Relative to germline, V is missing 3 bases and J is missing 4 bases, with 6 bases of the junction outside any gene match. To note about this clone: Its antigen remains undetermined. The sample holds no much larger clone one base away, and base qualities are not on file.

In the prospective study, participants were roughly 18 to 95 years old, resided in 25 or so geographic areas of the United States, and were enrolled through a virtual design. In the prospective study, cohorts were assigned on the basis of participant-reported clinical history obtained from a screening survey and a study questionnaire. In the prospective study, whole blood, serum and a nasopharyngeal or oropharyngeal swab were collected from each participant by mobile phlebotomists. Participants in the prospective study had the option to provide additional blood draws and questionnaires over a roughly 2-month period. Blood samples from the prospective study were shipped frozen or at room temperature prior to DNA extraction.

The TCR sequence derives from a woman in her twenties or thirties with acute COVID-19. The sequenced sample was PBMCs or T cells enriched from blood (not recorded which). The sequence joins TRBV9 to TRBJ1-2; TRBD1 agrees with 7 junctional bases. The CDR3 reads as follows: CASSEYRGTYGYTF. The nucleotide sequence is TGTGCCAGCAGCGAGTACAGGGGAACCTATGGCTACACCTTC.